One and the same sample provided the 10 T cell receptor beta chains below, sequenced in a study of vaccination effects on CD4 cells after COVID-19. These TCRs are of unknown antigen specificity. Sequencing was preceded by expansion of antigen-specific CD4+ T cells with viral peptide pools in the ViraFEST assay. Subsequent to 10 days of culture, CD4+ T cells were isolated. Participants got two doses of BNT162b2 or mRNA-1273 vaccine. The repertoire was sequenced with immunoSEQ multiplex PCR; TCRdb's copy has only in-frame clones and lacks some. This table holds roughly 59,000 clones, around four fifths found once. The starting material was CD4+ T cells from PBMCs cultured with HCoV-OC43 spike peptides, obtained after COVID-19 vaccination. Subset meaning: HCoV-OC43 spike overlapping peptide pool stimulation. These receptors came from a human donor who received a COVID-19 vaccine.

This clone was seen more than once but under ten times. The chain has TRBV30 and TRBJ1-4; D ambiguous. Germline loops: CDR1 GTSNPN, CDR2 SVGIG (reference sequence). Between the trimmed V and J ends, which lost 1 base and 8 bases, there was a span of 14 bases. The CDR3 loop spans 14 amino acids. For the CDR3, the DNA is TGTGCCTGGAGTGATGTCCGCCCGGGAGAAAAACTGTTTTTT. Residues: CAWSDVRPGEKLFF.

This chain uses TRBV3-1 (or the pseudogene TRBV3-2) with TRBJ2-5; D is possibly TRBD1 (6 bases). Per germline, CDR1 LGHDT and CDR2 YNNKEL (reference sequence). This CDR3 contains 14 residues. V dropped 1 base and J dropped 5 bases, with 11 bases sitting between them. For the CDR3, the DNA is TGTGCCAGCAGCCAAGCGACAGGTCGGGAGACCCAGTACTTC. Protein sequence: CASSQATGRETQYF.

This clone showed up just once. This CDR3 reads CATSHVGGTDTQYF. CDR3 nucleotide sequence: TGTGCCACCTCCCACGTGGGCGGGACAGATACGCAGTATTTT. The chain couples TRBV19 to TRBJ2-3; tentatively, D is TRBD2 (5 bases). There are 14 residues in the CDR3. Germline V gene sequence: CDR1 LNHDA, CDR2 SQIVND (reference sequence). V lost 10 bases to trimming and J lost 3 bases, with 17 bases between them.

V gene TRBV6-5 combines with J gene TRBJ1-5, with D hard to call. This CDR3 has 13 amino acids. Germline assignment: CDR1 MNHEY and CDR2 SVGAGI. The V gene lost 8 bases and the J gene lost 8 bases, with 16 bases spanning the gap. CDR3 residues: CASSTVPFEPQHF. The CDR3 bases are TGTGCCAGCTCCACGGTCCCTTTTGAGCCCCAGCATTTT.

The table lists this clone with a few counts. The CDR3 sequence is CSVSDRSGNTIYF. The CDR3 nucleotides read TGCAGCGTCTCCGACAGGTCTGGAAACACCATATATTTT. The chain links TRBV29-1 to TRBJ1-3; possibly TRBD1 for D (6 bases). V was pared by 6 bases and J by 1 base, with 10 bases between. The CDR3 is made up of 13 amino acids. In germline, CDR1 is SQVTM, CDR2 ANQGSEA. The whole variable domain, remainder taken from reference TRBV29-1 and TRBJ1-3, is SAVISQKPSRDICQRGTSLTIQCQVDSQVTMMFWYRQQPGQSLTLIATANQGSEATYESGFVIDKFPISRPNLTFSTLTVSNMSPEDSSIYLCSVSDRSGNTIYFGEGSWLTVV.

This chain connects TRBV12-5 to TRBJ1-1; D remains ambiguous. CDR3 length: 13 amino acids. Germline V gene data show CDR1 as LGHNT and CDR2 as FRNRAP. Trimming took 6 bases from V and 3 from J, leaving 11 bases between them. The CDR3 loop reads CASGLDGYTEAFF. For the CDR3, the DNA is TGTGCTAGTGGACTCGACGGATACACTGAAGCTTTCTTT.

In its sample, this clone was seen a few times. V usage is TRBV10-3 and J usage is TRBJ1-4; D remains ambiguous. Germline V gene data show CDR1 as ENHRY and CDR2 as SYGVKD. The CDR3 runs to 12 residues. The germline V and J ends were trimmed by 6 bases and 6 bases, with 8 bases remaining between them. DNA for the CDR3: TGTGCCATCAGGGGCGCGGATGAAAAACTGTTTTTT. Translating gives CAIRGADEKLFF.

The CDR3 coding sequence is TGTGCCAGCACGACAGTCATGAGCACTGAAGCTTTCTTT. As protein: CASTTVMSTEAFF. The V and J genes are TRBV6-5 and TRBJ1-1; maybe TRBD1 (5 bases). This CDR3 is built from 13 residues. CDR1 is MNHEY and CDR2 is SVGAGI in the germline V gene. Trimming shortened V by 7 bases and J by 4 bases, and 13 bases separated the two germline ends.

CDR3 in amino acids: CASSSGQEGQPQHF. The CDR3 DNA sequence: TGTGCCAGCAGCTCGGGACAGGAGGGTCAGCCCCAGCATTTT. The rearrangement uses TRBV7-2 and TRBJ1-5, with 8 bases aligning to TRBD1. The V segment lost 4 bases and the J segment 6 bases; nucleotides outside the gene matches: 5. There are 14 residues in the CDR3. Germline V gene lookup returns CDR1 SGHTA and CDR2 FQGNSA. Full variable domain (remainder filled in from reference TRBV7-2 and TRBJ1-5): GAGVSQSPSNKVTEKGKDVELRCDPISGHTALYWYRQSLGQGLEFLIYFQGNSAPDKSGLPSDRFSAERTGGSVSTLTIQRTQQEDSAVYLCASSSGQEGQPQHFGDGTRLSIL.

The chain joins TRBV3-1 (or the pseudogene TRBV3-2) to TRBJ2-5; D is perhaps TRBD2 (6 bases). CDR1 is LGHDT, CDR2 YNNKEL, per germline (reference sequence). The CDR3 runs to 15 residues. Trimming removed 6 bases from V and 0 bases from J, with 14 bases in between. For the CDR3, the DNA is TGTGCCAGCAGAGCGACTAGATTGTACCAAGAGACCCAGTACTTC. Its protein product is CASRATRLYQETQYF.